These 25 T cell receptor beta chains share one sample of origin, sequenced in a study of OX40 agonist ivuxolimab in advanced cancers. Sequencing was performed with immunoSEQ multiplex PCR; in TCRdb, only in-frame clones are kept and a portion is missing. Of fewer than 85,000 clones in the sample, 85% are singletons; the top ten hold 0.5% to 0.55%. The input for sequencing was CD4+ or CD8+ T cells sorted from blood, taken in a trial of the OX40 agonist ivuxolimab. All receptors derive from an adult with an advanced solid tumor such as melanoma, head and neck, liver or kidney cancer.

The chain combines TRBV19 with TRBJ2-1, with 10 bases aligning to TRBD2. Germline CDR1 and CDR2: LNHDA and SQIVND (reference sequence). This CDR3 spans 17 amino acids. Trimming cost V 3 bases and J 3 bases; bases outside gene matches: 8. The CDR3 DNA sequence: TGTGCCAGTAGTATTGGTCCTAGCGGGGGTTACTACAATGAGCAGTTCTTC. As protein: CASSIGPSGGYYNEQFF.

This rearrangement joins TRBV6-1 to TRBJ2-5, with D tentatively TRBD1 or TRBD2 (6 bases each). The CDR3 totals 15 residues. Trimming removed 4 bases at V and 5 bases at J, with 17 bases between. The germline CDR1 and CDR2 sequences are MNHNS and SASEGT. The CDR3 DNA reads TGTGCCAGCAGTGGCGAAAGGGGGAGGTTGGAGACCCAGTACTTC. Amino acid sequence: CASSGERGRLETQYF.

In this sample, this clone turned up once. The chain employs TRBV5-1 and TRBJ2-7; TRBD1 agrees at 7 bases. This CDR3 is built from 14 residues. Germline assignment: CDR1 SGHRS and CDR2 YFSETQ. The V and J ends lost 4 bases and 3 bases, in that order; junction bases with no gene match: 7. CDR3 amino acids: CASSRTRDSYEQYF. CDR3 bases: TGCGCCAGCAGCAGAACCCGGGACAGCTACGAGCAGTACTTC.

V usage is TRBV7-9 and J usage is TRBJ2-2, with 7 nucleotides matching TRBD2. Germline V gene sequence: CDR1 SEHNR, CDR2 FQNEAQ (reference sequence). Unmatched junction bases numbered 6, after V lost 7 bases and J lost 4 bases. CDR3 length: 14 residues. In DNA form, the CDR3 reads TGTGCCAGCACCTCGGGCGGGAGCACCGGGGAGCTGTTTTTT. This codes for CASTSGGSTGELFF.

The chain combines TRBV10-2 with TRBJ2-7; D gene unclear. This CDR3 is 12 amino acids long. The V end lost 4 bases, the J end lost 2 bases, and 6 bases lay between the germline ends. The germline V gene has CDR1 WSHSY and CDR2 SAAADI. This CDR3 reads CASSGGPYEQYF. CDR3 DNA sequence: TGCGCCAGCAGTGGCGGTCCCTACGAGCAGTACTTC.

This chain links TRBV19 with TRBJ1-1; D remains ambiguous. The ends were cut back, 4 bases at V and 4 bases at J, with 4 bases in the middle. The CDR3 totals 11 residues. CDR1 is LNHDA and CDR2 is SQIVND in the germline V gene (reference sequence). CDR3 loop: CASSTGTEAFF. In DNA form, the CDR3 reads TGTGCCAGTAGTACCGGCACTGAAGCTTTCTTT.

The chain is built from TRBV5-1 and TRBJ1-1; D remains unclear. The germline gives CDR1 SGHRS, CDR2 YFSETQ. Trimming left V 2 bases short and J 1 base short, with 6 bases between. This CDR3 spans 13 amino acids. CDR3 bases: TGCGCCAGCAGCTTATTGGGGAACACTGAAGCTTTCTTT. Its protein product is CASSLLGNTEAFF. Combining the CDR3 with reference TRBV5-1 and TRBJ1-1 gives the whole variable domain KAGVTQTPRYLIKTRGQQVTLSCSPISGHRSVSWYQQTPGQGLQFLFEYFSETQRNKGNFPGRFSGRQFSNSRSEMNVSTLELGDSALYLCASSLLGNTEAFFGQGTRLTVV.

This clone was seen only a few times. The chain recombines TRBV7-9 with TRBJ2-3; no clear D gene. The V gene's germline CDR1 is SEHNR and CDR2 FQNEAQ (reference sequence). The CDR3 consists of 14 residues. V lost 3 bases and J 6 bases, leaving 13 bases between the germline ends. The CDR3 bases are TGTGCCAGCAGCTTGGCCGGCACCCCCGATACGCAGTATTTT. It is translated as CASSLAGTPDTQYF. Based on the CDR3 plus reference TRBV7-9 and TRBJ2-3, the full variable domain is DTGVSQNPRHKITKRGQNVTFRCDPISEHNRLYWYRQTLGQGPEFLTYFQNEAQLEKSRLLSDRFSAERPKGSFSTLEIQRTEQGDSAMYLCASSLAGTPDTQYFGPGTRLTVL.

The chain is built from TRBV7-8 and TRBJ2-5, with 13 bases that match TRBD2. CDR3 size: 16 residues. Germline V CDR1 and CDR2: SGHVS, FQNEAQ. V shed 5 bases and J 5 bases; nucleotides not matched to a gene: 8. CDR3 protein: CASSPTSGRVWETQYF. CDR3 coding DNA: TGTGCCAGCAGCCCCACTAGCGGGAGGGTTTGGGAGACCCAGTACTTC.

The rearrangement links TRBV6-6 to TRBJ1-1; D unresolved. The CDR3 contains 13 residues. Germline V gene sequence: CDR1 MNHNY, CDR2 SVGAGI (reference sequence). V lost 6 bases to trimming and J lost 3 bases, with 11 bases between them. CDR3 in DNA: TGTGCCAGCAGGCCATTGGTCGACACTGAAGCTTTCTTT. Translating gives CASRPLVDTEAFF.

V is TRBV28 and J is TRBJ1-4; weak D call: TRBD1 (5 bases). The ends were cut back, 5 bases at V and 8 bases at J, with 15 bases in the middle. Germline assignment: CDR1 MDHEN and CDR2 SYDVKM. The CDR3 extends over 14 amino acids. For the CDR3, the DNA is TGTGCCAGCAGTCCAGGGAGGATCCGGGAAAAACTGTTTTTT. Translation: CASSPGRIREKLFF. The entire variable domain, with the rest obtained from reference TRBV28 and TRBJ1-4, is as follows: DVKVTQSSRYLVKRTGEKVFLECVQDMDHENMFWYRQDPGLGLRLIYFSYDVKMKEKGDIPEGYSVSREKKERFSLILESASTNQTSMYLCASSPGRIREKLFFGSGTQLSVL.

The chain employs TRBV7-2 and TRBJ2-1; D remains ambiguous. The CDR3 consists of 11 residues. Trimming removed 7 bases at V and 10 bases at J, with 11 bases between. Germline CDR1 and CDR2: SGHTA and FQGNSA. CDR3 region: CASTDIREQFF. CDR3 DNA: TGTGCCAGCACCGACATACGGGAGCAGTTCTTC.

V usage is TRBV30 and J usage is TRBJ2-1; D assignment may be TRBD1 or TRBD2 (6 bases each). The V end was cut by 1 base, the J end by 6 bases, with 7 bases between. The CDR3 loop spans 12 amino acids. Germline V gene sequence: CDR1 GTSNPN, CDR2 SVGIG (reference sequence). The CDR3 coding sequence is TGTGCCTGGAGTGAGGGGGGCAATGAGCAGTTCTTC. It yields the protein CAWSEGGNEQFF.

CDR3 DNA: TGTGCCAGCAGCCGGACATTCGGAAACTATGGCTACACCTTC. Translated: CASSRTFGNYGYTF. The rearrangement uses TRBV11-3 and TRBJ1-2; TRBD1 is a possible D gene (5 bases). The V gene's germline CDR1 is SGHNT and CDR2 YENEEA. Trimming took off 5 bases at V and 2 bases at J, with 12 bases between the two ends. There are 14 residues in the CDR3.

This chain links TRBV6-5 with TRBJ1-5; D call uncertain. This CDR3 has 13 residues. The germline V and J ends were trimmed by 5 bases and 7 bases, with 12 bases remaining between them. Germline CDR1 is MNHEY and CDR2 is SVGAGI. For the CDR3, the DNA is TGTGCCAGCAGTGTCCAGGAGCTGCAGCCCCAGCATTTT. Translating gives CASSVQELQPQHF.

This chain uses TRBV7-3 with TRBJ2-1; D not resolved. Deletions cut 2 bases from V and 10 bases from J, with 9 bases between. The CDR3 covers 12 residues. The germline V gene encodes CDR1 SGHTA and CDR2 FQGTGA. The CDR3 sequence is CASSLGVSEQFF. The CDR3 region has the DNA TGTGCCAGCAGCTTAGGGGTTAGCGAGCAGTTCTTC. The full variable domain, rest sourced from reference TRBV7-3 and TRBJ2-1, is GAGVSQTPSNKVTEKGKYVELRCDPISGHTALYWYRQSLGQGPEFLIYFQGTGAADDSGLPNDRFFAVRPEGSVSTLKIQRTERGDSAVYLCASSLGVSEQFFGPGTRLTVL.

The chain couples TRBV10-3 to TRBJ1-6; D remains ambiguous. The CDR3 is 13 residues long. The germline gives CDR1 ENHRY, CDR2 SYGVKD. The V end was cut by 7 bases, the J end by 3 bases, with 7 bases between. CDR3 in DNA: TGTGCCATCAATAGCTTCTATAATTCACCCCTCCACTTT. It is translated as CAINSFYNSPLHF.

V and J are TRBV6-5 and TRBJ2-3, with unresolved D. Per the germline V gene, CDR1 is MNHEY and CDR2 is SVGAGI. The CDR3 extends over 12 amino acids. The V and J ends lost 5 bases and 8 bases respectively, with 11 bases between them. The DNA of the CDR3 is TGTGCCAGCAGTCCCCTGACCGGTACGCAGTATTTT. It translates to CASSPLTGTQYF.

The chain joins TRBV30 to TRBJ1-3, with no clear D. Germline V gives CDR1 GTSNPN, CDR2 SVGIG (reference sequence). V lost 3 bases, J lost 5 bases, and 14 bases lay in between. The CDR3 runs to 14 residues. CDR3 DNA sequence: TGTGCCTGGAGGCGTGAAAAGGGAAGAAACACCATATATTTT. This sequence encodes CAWRREKGRNTIYF.

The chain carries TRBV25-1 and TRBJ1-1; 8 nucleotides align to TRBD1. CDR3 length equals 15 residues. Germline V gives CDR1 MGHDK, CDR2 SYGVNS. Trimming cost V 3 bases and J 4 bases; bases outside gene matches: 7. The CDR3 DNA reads TGTGCCAGCAGTGAGACTTGGGGACAGGCCACTGAAGCTTTCTTT. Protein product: CASSETWGQATEAFF. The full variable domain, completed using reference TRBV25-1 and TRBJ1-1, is EADIYQTPRYLVIGTGKKITLECSQTMGHDKMYWYQQDPGMELHLIHYSYGVNSTEKGDLSSESTVSRIRTEHFPLTLESARPSHTSQYLCASSETWGQATEAFFGQGTRLTVV.

The CDR3 DNA reads as TGCAGCGTTGAACCCTACAGAGACTATGGCTACACCTTC. It is translated as CSVEPYRDYGYTF. The chain carries TRBV29-1 and TRBJ1-2; D is undetermined. V shed 2 bases and J shed 3 bases, with 10 bases lying between them. Germline V CDR1 and CDR2: SQVTM, ANQGSEA. The CDR3 has 13 amino acids.

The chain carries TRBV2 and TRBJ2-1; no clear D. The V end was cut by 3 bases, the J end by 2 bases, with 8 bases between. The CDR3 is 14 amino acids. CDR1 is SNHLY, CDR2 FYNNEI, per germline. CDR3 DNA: TGTGCCAGCAGTGACCCCGGTACCTACAATGAGCAGTTCTTC. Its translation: CASSDPGTYNEQFF.

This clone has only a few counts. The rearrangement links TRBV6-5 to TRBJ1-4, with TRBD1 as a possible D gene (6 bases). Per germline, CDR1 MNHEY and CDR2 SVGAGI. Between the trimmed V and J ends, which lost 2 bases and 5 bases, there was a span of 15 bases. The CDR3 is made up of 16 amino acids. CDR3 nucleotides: TGTGCCAGCAGTTACGTGGGCAGGGGAGGAAATGAAAAACTGTTTTTT. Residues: CASSYVGRGGNEKLFF.

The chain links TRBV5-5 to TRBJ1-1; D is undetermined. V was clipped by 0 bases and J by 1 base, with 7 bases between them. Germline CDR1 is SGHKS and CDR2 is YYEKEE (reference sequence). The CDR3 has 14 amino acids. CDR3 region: CASSLAPWNTEAFF. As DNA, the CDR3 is TGTGCCAGCAGCTTGGCCCCTTGGAACACTGAAGCTTTCTTT.

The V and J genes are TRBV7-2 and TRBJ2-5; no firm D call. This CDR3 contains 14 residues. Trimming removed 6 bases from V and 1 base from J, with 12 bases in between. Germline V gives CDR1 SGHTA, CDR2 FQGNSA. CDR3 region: CASSSTNVQETQYF. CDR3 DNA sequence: TGTGCCAGCAGTTCGACAAACGTCCAAGAGACCCAGTACTTC.